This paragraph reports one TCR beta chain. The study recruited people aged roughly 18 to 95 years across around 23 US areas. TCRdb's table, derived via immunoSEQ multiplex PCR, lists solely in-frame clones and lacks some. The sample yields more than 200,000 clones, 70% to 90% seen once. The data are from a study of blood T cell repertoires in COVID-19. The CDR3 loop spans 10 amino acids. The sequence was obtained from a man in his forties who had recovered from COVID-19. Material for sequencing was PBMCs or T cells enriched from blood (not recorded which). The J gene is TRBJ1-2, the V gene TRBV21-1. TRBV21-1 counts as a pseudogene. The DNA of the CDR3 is TGTGCCAGCACTATAAGGGGCGGGATCTTC. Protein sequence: CASTIRGGIF.